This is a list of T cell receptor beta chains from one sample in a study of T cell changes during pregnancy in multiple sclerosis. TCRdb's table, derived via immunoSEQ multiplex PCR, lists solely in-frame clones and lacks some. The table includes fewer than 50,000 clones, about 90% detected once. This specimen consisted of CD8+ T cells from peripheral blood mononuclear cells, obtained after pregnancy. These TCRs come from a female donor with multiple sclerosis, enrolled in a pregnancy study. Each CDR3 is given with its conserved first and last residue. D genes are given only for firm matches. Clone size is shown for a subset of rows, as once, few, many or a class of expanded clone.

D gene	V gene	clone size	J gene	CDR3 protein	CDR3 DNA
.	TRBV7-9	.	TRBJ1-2	CASEGDGYTF	TGTGCCAGCGAGGGTGATGGCTACACCTTC
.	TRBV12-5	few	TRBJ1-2	CASGLVGGADGYTF	TGTGCTAGTGGTTTGGTAGGAGGGGCGGATGGCTACACCTTC
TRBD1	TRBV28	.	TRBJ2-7	CASSTVDRGYEQYF	TGTGCCAGCAGCACCGTCGACAGGGGCTACGAGCAGTACTTC
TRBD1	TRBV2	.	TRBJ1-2	CASTGSPDRGINYGYTF	TGTGCCAGCACGGGGTCCCCAGACAGGGGGATCAACTATGGCTACACCTTC
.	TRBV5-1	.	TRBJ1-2	CASSQDFPAANYGYTF	TGCGCCAGCAGCCAGGACTTTCCAGCCGCTAACTATGGCTACACCTTC
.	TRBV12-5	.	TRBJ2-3	CASGFGRGREDTQYF	TGTGCTAGTGGTTTTGGTCGTGGTAGGGAGGATACGCAGTATTTT
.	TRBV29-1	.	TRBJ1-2	CSANLQGLESYGYTF	TGCAGCGCCAACCTACAGGGTCTTGAGAGCTATGGCTACACCTTC
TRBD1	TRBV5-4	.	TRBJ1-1	CASSAGGENTEAFF	TGTGCCAGCAGCGCAGGGGGCGAGAACACTGAAGCTTTCTTT
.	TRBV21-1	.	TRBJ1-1	CASSNGRDSTNEDTEAFF	TGTGCCAGCAGCAACGGACGGGACAGCACCAACGAGGACACTGAAGCTTTCTTT
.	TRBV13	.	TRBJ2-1	CASSSRQGPNNEQFF	TGTGCCAGCAGCTCCCGCCAGGGGCCAAACAATGAGCAGTTCTTC
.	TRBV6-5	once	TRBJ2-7	CASSYQGSGYEQYF	TGTGCCAGCAGCTACCAGGGCTCGGGCTACGAGCAGTACTTC
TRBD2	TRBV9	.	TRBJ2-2	CASSPLAGGPSGELFF	TGTGCCAGCAGCCCCCTAGCGGGGGGACCATCCGGGGAGCTGTTTTTT
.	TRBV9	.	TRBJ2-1	CASSPVGADEQFF	TGTGCCAGCAGCCCCGTAGGGGCGGATGAGCAGTTCTTC
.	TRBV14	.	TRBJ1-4	CASSSRGHEKLFF	TGTGCCAGCAGCTCTCGGGGTCATGAAAAACTGTTTTTT
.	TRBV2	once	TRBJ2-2	CAFRDSKSVFPGELFF	TGTGCCTTCAGGGACTCTAAATCTGTTTTTCCCGGGGAGCTGTTTTTT
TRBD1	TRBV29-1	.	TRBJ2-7	CSVRSQGAYEQYF	TGCAGCGTTAGAAGCCAGGGGGCTTACGAGCAGTACTTC
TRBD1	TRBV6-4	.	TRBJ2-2	CASSDSRGPGELFF	TGTGCCAGCAGTGACTCGAGGGGGCCCGGGGAGCTGTTTTTT
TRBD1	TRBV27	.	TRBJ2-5	CASSSGQTPETQYF	TGTGCCAGCAGTTCGGGACAGACACCCGAGACCCAGTACTTC
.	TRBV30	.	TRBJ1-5	CAWSAAAFNQPQHF	TGTGCCTGGAGCGCGGCCGCATTTAATCAGCCCCAGCATTTT
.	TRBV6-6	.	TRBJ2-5	CASTLGGGTQYF	TGTGCCAGCACTCTAGGGGGGGGGACCCAGTACTTC
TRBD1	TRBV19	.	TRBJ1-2	CASSIDFGTGYGYTF	TGTGCCAGTAGTATAGATTTCGGGACAGGGTATGGCTACACCTTC
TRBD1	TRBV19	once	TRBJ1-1	CASFERQGMNTEAFF	TGTGCCAGTTTTGAACGACAGGGAATGAACACTGAAGCTTTCTTT
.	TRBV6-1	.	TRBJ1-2	CASSEAGSGSLYTF	TGTGCCAGCAGTGAAGCTGGTAGTGGTAGTCTCTACACCTTC
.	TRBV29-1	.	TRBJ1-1	CSVQQGEGTEAFF	TGCAGCGTGCAACAGGGAGAGGGCACTGAAGCTTTCTTT
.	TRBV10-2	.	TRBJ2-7	CASSVVQGYYEQYF	TGCGCCAGCAGTGTTGTGCAGGGATACTACGAGCAGTACTTC
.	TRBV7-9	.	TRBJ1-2	CASNIKQGNSNYGYTF	TGTGCCAGCAACATAAAGCAGGGAAATTCTAACTATGGCTACACCTTC
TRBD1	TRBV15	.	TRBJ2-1	CATSSGQGLDYNEQFF	TGTGCCACCAGCAGTGGACAGGGGTTAGACTACAATGAGCAGTTCTTC
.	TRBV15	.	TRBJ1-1	CATSREPRLEAFF	TGTGCCACCAGCAGAGAGCCTCGACTCGAAGCTTTCTTT
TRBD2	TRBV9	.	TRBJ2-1	CASSVSGGYNEQFF	TGTGCCAGCAGCGTGTCGGGGGGATACAATGAGCAGTTCTTC
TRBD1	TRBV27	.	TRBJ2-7	CASKRGAGQGFHEQYF	TGTGCCAGCAAACGGGGGGCGGGACAGGGGTTCCACGAGCAGTACTTC
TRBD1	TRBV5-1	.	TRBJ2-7	CASSEGQGFNEQYF	TGCGCCAGCAGCGAAGGACAGGGATTCAACGAGCAGTACTTC
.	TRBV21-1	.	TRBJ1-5	CASSNTRGHVQPQHF	TGTGCCAGCAGCAATACCCGGGGACACGTTCAGCCCCAGCATTTT
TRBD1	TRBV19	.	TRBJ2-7	CASTSTGASYEQYF	TGTGCCAGTACCTCAACAGGGGCCTCCTACGAGCAGTACTTC
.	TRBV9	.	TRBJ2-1	CASSGGNEQFF	TGTGCCAGCAGCGGAGGCAATGAGCAGTTCTTC
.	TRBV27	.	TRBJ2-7	CASSHNTGVEQYF	TGTGCCAGCAGCCACAATACGGGGGTCGAGCAGTACTTC
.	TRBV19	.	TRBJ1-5	CASSIPIQGNGNQPQHF	TGTGCCAGTAGTATCCCCATTCAGGGGAACGGCAATCAGCCCCAGCATTTT
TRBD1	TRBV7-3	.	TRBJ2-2	CASSFNPWTGVPGELFF	TGTGCCAGCAGCTTTAATCCTTGGACAGGGGTCCCCGGGGAGCTGTTTTTT
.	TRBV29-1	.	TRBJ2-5	CSVEEEVAGLGETQYF	TGCAGCGTTGAAGAAGAAGTGGCGGGCCTCGGGGAGACCCAGTACTTC
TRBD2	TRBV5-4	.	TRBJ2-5	CASSEGLAGMGGETQYF	TGTGCCAGCAGCGAGGGACTAGCGGGGATGGGTGGGGAGACCCAGTACTTC
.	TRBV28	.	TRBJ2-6	CASSFGGANVLTF	TGTGCCAGCAGTTTCGGTGGGGCCAACGTCCTGACTTTC
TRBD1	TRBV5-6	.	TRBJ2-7	CATGGQGAHEQYF	TGTGCAACCGGCGGACAGGGGGCCCACGAGCAGTACTTC
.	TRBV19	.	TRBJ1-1	CASSILGHQSEAFF	TGTGCCAGTAGTATCTTAGGACACCAATCTGAAGCTTTCTTT
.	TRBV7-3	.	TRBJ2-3	CASSPGVSTDTQYF	TGTGCCAGCAGCCCAGGGGTTAGCACAGATACGCAGTATTTT